Below are 15 T cell receptor beta chains sequenced from a single sample in a study of spatial heterogeneity in lung cancer. Time point of the sample: sample taken at primary tumor resection. Without sorting, whole RNA was sequenced from tumor, nontumor lung or frozen PBMC. TCRdb independently ran MiXCR on the 5' RACE reads; one entry per CDR3 protein. The sample includes just under 95,000 distinct CDR3 sequences, approximately 12% of them seen just once. The starting material was PBMCs, obtained at surgery. The receptors here all came from a male donor with early-stage non-small cell lung cancer.

The rearrangement uses TRBV5-6 and TRBJ2-5, with D possibly matching TRBD1 (5 bases). The CDR3 has 13 amino acids. Per germline, CDR1 SGHDT and CDR2 YYEEEE. The V end lost 4 bases, the J end lost 2 bases, and 9 bases lay between the germline ends. CDR3 region: CASSKDTQETQYF. For the CDR3, the DNA is TGTGCCAGCAGCAAGGACACTCAAGAGACCCAGTACTTC.

The CDR3 region has the DNA TGTGCCAGCAGCCAGGGACAGGGCACCGGGGAGCTGTTTTTT. Protein: CASSQGQGTGELFF. This chain connects TRBV3-1 to TRBJ2-2; TRBD1 matches 9 bases. The junction had 0 bases not matched to a gene; V was cut back by 3 bases and J by 4 bases. The CDR3 totals 14 residues. Germline lookup yields CDR1 LGHDT and CDR2 YNNKEL (reference sequence).

This clonotype has only a few counts. The chain recombines TRBV10-3 with TRBJ2-2; D is undetermined. Germline-derived CDR1 and CDR2 are ENHRY and SYGVKD. The CDR3 consists of 15 residues. V was shortened by 0 bases and J by 1 base, with 6 bases between the two germline ends. CDR3: CAISESSLNTGELFF. The CDR3 bases are TGTGCCATCAGTGAGTCGTCCCTGAACACCGGGGAGCTGTTTTTT.

The rearrangement joins TRBV15 to TRBJ2-3, with D unresolved. The CDR3 contains 16 residues. Germline values: CDR1 LNHNV, CDR2 YYDKDF (reference sequence). Trimming removed 0 bases at V and 2 bases at J, with 12 bases between. The CDR3 DNA reads as TGTGCCACCAGCAGAGATCAACCAGCGATCACAGATACGCAGTATTTT. It yields the protein CATSRDQPAITDTQYF.

Only a few counts were recorded for this clonotype. The rearrangement joins TRBV20-1 to TRBJ2-7; TRBD1 aligns across 10 bases. This CDR3 comprises 15 residues. The V gene end was trimmed by 5 bases and the J gene end by 3 bases; junction bases not matched to a gene: 10. The germline V gene encodes CDR1 DFQATT and CDR2 SNEGSKA (reference sequence). The CDR3 DNA reads TGCAGTGCTCTTCACCGGGACAGGGGAAACTACGAGCAGTACTTC. This translates into CSALHRDRGNYEQYF.

This rearrangement joins TRBV27 to TRBJ2-7; D unresolved. Looked up from germline, CDR1 is MNHEY and CDR2 is SMNVEV (reference sequence). The CDR3 is made up of 15 amino acids. V shed 3 bases and J shed 7 bases, with 19 bases lying between them. DNA for the CDR3: TGTGCCAGCAGTTTTGTCCCCCGATCAACACAAGAGCAGTACTTC. Amino acid sequence: CASSFVPRSTQEQYF.

This chain uses TRBV14 with TRBJ1-2; D ambiguous. Trimming cost V 0 bases and J 1 base, with 9 bases left between them. The CDR3 is 15 amino acids. Germline V gene sequence: CDR1 SGHDN, CDR2 FVKESK. The CDR3 loop is CASSQDRIINYGYTF. In nucleotides, the CDR3 is TGTGCCAGCAGCCAAGATCGGATTATTAACTATGGCTACACCTTC.

This clonotype was detected a few times. CDR3 amino acids: CASSLTGGAEAFF. As DNA, the CDR3 is TGCGCCAGCAGCTTGACCGGCGGAGCTGAAGCTTTCTTT. The rearrangement joins TRBV5-1 to TRBJ1-1; D call uncertain. Germline V lookup: CDR1 SGHRS, CDR2 YFSETQ. This CDR3 spans 13 amino acids. With 1 base removed from V and 6 bases from J, the gap between germline ends came to 10 bases.

This clonotype was seen ten or more times. The genes are TRBV3-1 and TRBJ1-2, with D possibly TRBD1 on 5 matching bases. Deletions cut 4 bases from V and 4 bases from J, with 10 bases between. This CDR3 has 13 residues. From germline, CDR1 is LGHDT and CDR2 YNNKEL (reference sequence). CDR3 coding DNA: TGTGCCAGCAGCCCACGGGACGGCTATGGCTACACCTTC. Its translation: CASSPRDGYGYTF.

Only a few counts were recorded for this clonotype. V gene TRBV27 combines with J gene TRBJ2-1; D may be TRBD2 (6 bases). This CDR3 is built from 15 residues. V was trimmed by 6 bases and J by 3 bases, leaving 15 bases between them. CDR1 is MNHEY and CDR2 is SMNVEV in the germline V gene (reference sequence). The CDR3, as DNA: TGTGCCAGCAGCTCCCGGGGTAGCGGCTACAATGAGCAGTTCTTC. Protein product: CASSSRGSGYNEQFF.

This clonotype has a handful of counts. This rearrangement joins TRBV7-2 to TRBJ2-5; D uncertain. Germline CDR1 SGHTA, CDR2 FQGNSA. The CDR3 sequence is 16 residues long. V lost 3 bases and J 1 base, leaving 15 bases between the germline ends. CDR3 loop: CASSLAVGWGQETQYF. The CDR3 DNA follows: TGTGCCAGCAGCTTGGCTGTGGGATGGGGCCAAGAGACCCAGTACTTC.

This clonotype appeared a few times. The V call is TRBV18, the J call TRBJ1-2, with 7 bases lining up with TRBD1. Trimming cost V 3 bases and J 8 bases; bases outside gene matches: 6. This CDR3 has 13 residues. Per germline, CDR1 KGHSH and CDR2 LQKENI. CDR3 nucleotide sequence: TGTGCCAGCTCACCCGGGGACAGAGGAGGCTACACCTTC. This codes for CASSPGDRGGYTF.

This clonotype has at least ten counts. The chain has TRBV29-1 and TRBJ2-1; TRBD2 matches 10 bases. Germline V gene sequence: CDR1 SQVTM, CDR2 ANQGSEA. The trim removed 4 bases at V and 1 base at J, leaving 4 bases unmatched. This CDR3 has 15 amino acids. CDR3 in DNA: TGCAGCGTTGCTAGTAGCGGGGGGTCCTACAATGAGCAGTTCTTC. Translation: CSVASSGGSYNEQFF.

This clonotype showed up many times. V usage is TRBV6-6 and J usage is TRBJ1-3; TRBD1 might be the D (5 bases). Trimming took off 5 bases at V and 1 base at J, with 9 bases between the two ends. The CDR3 totals 14 residues. Germline V gives CDR1 MNHNY, CDR2 SVGAGI (reference sequence). The CDR3 loop reads CASSPGTSGNTIYF. CDR3 DNA sequence: TGTGCCAGCAGTCCTGGGACGTCTGGAAACACCATATATTTT.

The chain uses TRBV7-9 and TRBJ1-1; D ambiguous. The CDR3 extends over 17 amino acids. V was pared by 1 base and J by 1 base, with 16 bases between. CDR1 is SEHNR and CDR2 is FQNEAQ in the germline V gene (reference sequence). In DNA form, the CDR3 reads TGTGCCAGCAGCTTAGTAGGCTCATTTAGATGGAACACTGAAGCTTTCTTT. The encoded protein is CASSLVGSFRWNTEAFF.